The clone carrying this T cell receptor beta chain has a count of ten or more. Its antigen is not known. Trimming left V 2 bases short and J 0 bases short, with 5 bases between. There are 13 residues in the CDR3. The V gene's germline CDR1 is KGHSH and CDR2 LQKENI. The sample originates from a study of regulatory T cells in long-lasting Graves disease. About the research overall: Graves' patients (newly diagnosed) had been on antithyroid drugs under 3 months. Study-wide results and caveats: There was favoring of TRBV28, TRBJ1-2 and TRBJ2-5 in persistent disease.

Arm-PCR of CDR3 regions with iRepertoire HTBI primers generated TCR beta libraries. TCRdb reanalysed the multiplex PCR reads using MiXCR and keeps one entry per CDR3 protein. The table includes some 250,000 distinct CDR3 sequences, 20% to 25% detected once. The time point is: newly diagnosed GD, antithyroid drugs for less than 3 months. The TCR library was prepared using RNA isolated from PBMCs. The sequences come from peripheral blood mononuclear cells (PBMCs), collected at new diagnosis, from a patient treated with antithyroid drugs. The genes are TRBV18 and TRBJ2-7; unclear D gene. The source of this sequence is a female donor with Graves disease. In nucleotides, the CDR3 is TGTGCCAGCTCACCAACACCCTCCTACGAGCAGTACTTC. It yields the protein CASSPTPSYEQYF.